A selection of T cell receptor beta chains follows, all from one sample in a study of T cell responses to AZD1222 COVID-19 vaccine. The assay was immunoSEQ multiplex PCR, and TCRdb's table has in-frame clones only and misses some. Here the sample spans 100,000 to 150,000 clones, 90% being singletons. The sequencing here drew on peripheral blood, taken on day 0 of AZD1222 vaccination. These receptors were taken from an adult in good health. Each CDR3 is given with its conserved first and last residue. Each record gives: D gene, clone size, J gene, V gene, CDR3 DNA, CDR3 protein. D genes are given only for firm matches. Clone size is shown for a subset of rows, as once, few, many or a class of expanded clone.

d_gene: .
abundance: .
j_gene: TRBJ1-2
v_gene: TRBV6-5
CDR3nt: TGTGCCAGCAGTTTGCAGGGCTATGGCTACACCTTC
CDR3aa: CASSLQGYGYTF

d_gene: TRBD1
abundance: .
j_gene: TRBJ1-3
v_gene: TRBV6-5
CDR3nt: TGTGCCAGCAGTTACCGATCCAGGGGGGCTGGAAACACCATATATTTT
CDR3aa: CASSYRSRGAGNTIYF

d_gene: .
abundance: .
j_gene: TRBJ2-2
v_gene: TRBV19
CDR3nt: TGTGCCAGTAAGGATGATACGGCGAACACCGGGGAGCTGTTTTTT
CDR3aa: CASKDDTANTGELFF

d_gene: .
abundance: once
j_gene: TRBJ1-3
v_gene: TRBV10-2
CDR3nt: TGCGCCAGCAAACAGGGAGTTTCTGGAAACACCATATATTTT
CDR3aa: CASKQGVSGNTIYF

d_gene: .
abundance: .
j_gene: TRBJ1-1
v_gene: TRBV18
CDR3nt: TGTGCCAGCTCACAACGGACACTGAACACTGAAGCTTTCTTT
CDR3aa: CASSQRTLNTEAFF

d_gene: .
abundance: .
j_gene: TRBJ2-2
v_gene: TRBV10-3
CDR3nt: TGTGCCATCAGTGCAGGGTCCCAGGCCGGGGAGCTGTTTTTT
CDR3aa: CAISAGSQAGELFF

d_gene: .
abundance: .
j_gene: TRBJ1-3
v_gene: TRBV6-5
CDR3nt: TGTGCCGCCCACAGCTCTGGAAACACCATATATTTT
CDR3aa: CAAHSSGNTIYF

d_gene: .
abundance: few
j_gene: TRBJ1-1
v_gene: TRBV10-1
CDR3nt: TGCGCCAGCAGTGAATCTGGGTACACTGAAGCTTTCTTT
CDR3aa: CASSESGYTEAFF

d_gene: TRBD1
abundance: .
j_gene: TRBJ1-4
v_gene: TRBV27
CDR3nt: TGTGCCAGCAGTGCCTTGGGACAGGGAGGTGAAAAACTGTTTTTT
CDR3aa: CASSALGQGGEKLFF

d_gene: .
abundance: .
j_gene: TRBJ2-7
v_gene: TRBV19
CDR3nt: TGTGCCAGTAGTATTTCCGGGACCCACGAGCAGTACTTC
CDR3aa: CASSISGTHEQYF

d_gene: .
abundance: .
j_gene: TRBJ2-5
v_gene: TRBV15
CDR3nt: TGTGCCACCAGCAGAGATTCGCAAGAGACCCAGTACTTC
CDR3aa: CATSRDSQETQYF

d_gene: .
abundance: .
j_gene: TRBJ2-3
v_gene: TRBV20-1
CDR3nt: TGCAGTGCTAGTTCCCTTTCCGAGTATTTT
CDR3aa: CSASSLSEYF

d_gene: TRBD2
abundance: once
j_gene: TRBJ2-3
v_gene: TRBV12-5
CDR3nt: TGTGCTAGTGGTTTGGCGAGCGGGGGGGCTAGCACAGATACGCAGTATTTT
CDR3aa: CASGLASGGASTDTQYF

d_gene: .
abundance: .
j_gene: TRBJ1-1
v_gene: TRBV5-8
CDR3nt: TGTGCCAGCAGCTGGGGGGGATTTTTCATGAACACTGAAGCTTTCTTT
CDR3aa: CASSWGGFFMNTEAFF

d_gene: .
abundance: .
j_gene: TRBJ1-2
v_gene: TRBV3-1/TRBV3-2
CDR3nt: TGTGCCAGCATCCTAGGACGGATTAACTATGGCTACACCTTC
CDR3aa: CASILGRINYGYTF

d_gene: .
abundance: .
j_gene: TRBJ2-7
v_gene: TRBV6-5
CDR3nt: TGTGCCTCCAAATCCTACGAGCAGTACTTC
CDR3aa: CASKSYEQYF

d_gene: .
abundance: .
j_gene: TRBJ1-5
v_gene: TRBV6-2/TRBV6-3
CDR3nt: TGTGCCAGCAGTTACACGAATCAGCCCCAGCATTTT
CDR3aa: CASSYTNQPQHF

d_gene: .
abundance: .
j_gene: TRBJ2-1
v_gene: TRBV4-3
CDR3nt: TGCGCCAGCAGCCAAGACTTCTACAATGAGCAGTTCTTC
CDR3aa: CASSQDFYNEQFF

d_gene: TRBD1
abundance: .
j_gene: TRBJ2-1
v_gene: TRBV28
CDR3nt: TGTGCCAGCAGATCGACAGGGAAAGGTTCCTACAATGAGCAGTTCTTC
CDR3aa: CASRSTGKGSYNEQFF

d_gene: TRBD1
abundance: .
j_gene: TRBJ2-7
v_gene: TRBV27
CDR3nt: TGTGCCAGCAGTTTCTATCGGACAGGGGGGGCCTACGAGCAGTACTTC
CDR3aa: CASSFYRTGGAYEQYF

d_gene: .
abundance: .
j_gene: TRBJ1-6
v_gene: TRBV5-1
CDR3nt: TGCGCCAGCAGCTTGCAGGGCCCGTATTCACCCCTCCACTTT
CDR3aa: CASSLQGPYSPLHF

d_gene: TRBD1
abundance: .
j_gene: TRBJ1-2
v_gene: TRBV28
CDR3nt: TGTGCCAGCAGTCAGGGGGCTTTTAGTTTTGGCTACACCTTC
CDR3aa: CASSQGAFSFGYTF

d_gene: .
abundance: .
j_gene: TRBJ1-4
v_gene: TRBV7-2
CDR3nt: TGTGCCAGCAGCCGCGCTATCAGGGGTTCGAAGATTCGTAATGAAAAACTGTTTTTT
CDR3aa: CASSRAIRGSKIRNEKLFF

d_gene: TRBD1
abundance: .
j_gene: TRBJ2-2
v_gene: TRBV5-1
CDR3nt: TGCGCCAGCAGCTTGAAGGGGACAGGGGGCCCCGGGGAGCTGTTTTTT
CDR3aa: CASSLKGTGGPGELFF

d_gene: .
abundance: .
j_gene: TRBJ2-7
v_gene: TRBV11-2
CDR3nt: TGTGCCAGCAGCTTAGCAGGGAGCGAGCAGTACTTC
CDR3aa: CASSLAGSEQYF

d_gene: .
abundance: .
j_gene: TRBJ2-7
v_gene: TRBV2
CDR3nt: TGTGCCACCACCGGGGCAGACTCCTACGAGCAGTACTTC
CDR3aa: CATTGADSYEQYF

d_gene: .
abundance: .
j_gene: TRBJ1-1
v_gene: TRBV21-1
CDR3nt: TGTGCCAGCAGCGCCCAGGGGGGGAACACTGAAGCTTTCTTT
CDR3aa: CASSAQGGNTEAFF

d_gene: TRBD2
abundance: .
j_gene: TRBJ2-5
v_gene: TRBV24-1
CDR3nt: TGTGCCACCGGCGGACTAGCGGGGACCGCGGCCCAGTACTTC
CDR3aa: CATGGLAGTAAQYF

d_gene: TRBD1
abundance: .
j_gene: TRBJ1-1
v_gene: TRBV28
CDR3nt: TGTGCCAGCAGTTTAATAAGGGGGCAGAACACTGAAGCTTTCTTT
CDR3aa: CASSLIRGQNTEAFF

d_gene: .
abundance: .
j_gene: TRBJ1-1
v_gene: TRBV30
CDR3nt: TGTGCCTGGAGGAACCTGAACACTGAAGCTTTCTTT
CDR3aa: CAWRNLNTEAFF

d_gene: .
abundance: .
j_gene: TRBJ1-2
v_gene: TRBV7-3
CDR3nt: TGTGCCAGCAGCTTAGCGGCAGGGAACTATGGCTACACCTTC
CDR3aa: CASSLAAGNYGYTF

d_gene: .
abundance: .
j_gene: TRBJ1-3
v_gene: TRBV6-1
CDR3nt: TGTGCCAGCAGCGACGCGGGGGCTGGAAACACCATATATTTT
CDR3aa: CASSDAGAGNTIYF

d_gene: .
abundance: .
j_gene: TRBJ2-1
v_gene: TRBV7-2
CDR3nt: TGTGCCAGCAGGGAGGGGGCACACAATGAGCAGTTCTTC
CDR3aa: CASREGAHNEQFF

d_gene: .
abundance: once
j_gene: TRBJ2-1
v_gene: TRBV7-3
CDR3nt: TGTGCCAGCAGCTTAAATAGCCGGAATGAGCAGTTCTTC
CDR3aa: CASSLNSRNEQFF

d_gene: .
abundance: .
j_gene: TRBJ1-2
v_gene: TRBV5-4
CDR3nt: TGTGCCAGCAGCCCTCAGCCGGATCCGAAGGGGAACTATGGCTACACCTTC
CDR3aa: CASSPQPDPKGNYGYTF

d_gene: .
abundance: .
j_gene: TRBJ1-2
v_gene: TRBV28
CDR3nt: TGTGCCAGCAGCGTCCCGACGGGGGGAGGGACTGGCTACACCTTC
CDR3aa: CASSVPTGGGTGYTF

d_gene: .
abundance: .
j_gene: TRBJ1-3
v_gene: TRBV7-9
CDR3nt: TGTGCCAGCAGCCTGAGAGGGACGGTTGGAAACACCATATATTTT
CDR3aa: CASSLRGTVGNTIYF

d_gene: TRBD1
abundance: .
j_gene: TRBJ1-5
v_gene: TRBV7-9
CDR3nt: TGTGCCAGCAGCTCAGGGACAGGGCACAATCAGCCCCAGCATTTT
CDR3aa: CASSSGTGHNQPQHF

d_gene: TRBD2
abundance: .
j_gene: TRBJ2-7
v_gene: TRBV28
CDR3nt: TGTGCCAGCAGTTGGAGAGCGGGGTCCTCCTACGAGCAGTACTTC
CDR3aa: CASSWRAGSSYEQYF

d_gene: TRBD1
abundance: .
j_gene: TRBJ1-2
v_gene: TRBV6-5
CDR3nt: TGTGCCAGTGGGACAGGGTGGAACTATGGCTACACCTTC
CDR3aa: CASGTGWNYGYTF

d_gene: TRBD1
abundance: .
j_gene: TRBJ1-6
v_gene: TRBV5-4
CDR3nt: TGTGCCAGCAGCTTGCAGGGGGCCATTAATTCGCCCCTCCACTTT
CDR3aa: CASSLQGAINSPLHF

d_gene: .
abundance: .
j_gene: TRBJ1-1
v_gene: TRBV27
CDR3nt: TGTGCCAGCAGTTTTTCGGGGCCCACTGAAGCTTTCTTT
CDR3aa: CASSFSGPTEAFF

d_gene: .
abundance: .
j_gene: TRBJ1-2
v_gene: TRBV28
CDR3nt: TGTGCCAGCAGGATCTGGGGGGCTAACTATGGCTACACCTTC
CDR3aa: CASRIWGANYGYTF

d_gene: .
abundance: .
j_gene: TRBJ2-3
v_gene: TRBV29-1
CDR3nt: TGCAGCGTCCTCGGGGGCAGGACACTTAGCACAGATACGCAGTATTTT
CDR3aa: CSVLGGRTLSTDTQYF

d_gene: .
abundance: many
j_gene: TRBJ2-2
v_gene: TRBV10-2
CDR3nt: TGCGCCAGCAGTGATGGACAGAGCTACACCGGGGAGCTGTTTTTT
CDR3aa: CASSDGQSYTGELFF

d_gene: .
abundance: .
j_gene: TRBJ1-4
v_gene: TRBV5-6
CDR3nt: TGTGCCAGCAGCCTTGAAGAAAAACTGTTTTTT
CDR3aa: CASSLEEKLFF

d_gene: .
abundance: .
j_gene: TRBJ2-7
v_gene: TRBV29-1
CDR3nt: TGCAGCGTTTTTCAGGAGAACTCCTACGAGCAGTACTTC
CDR3aa: CSVFQENSYEQYF

d_gene: .
abundance: .
j_gene: TRBJ1-4
v_gene: TRBV7-9
CDR3nt: TGTGCCAGCAGCTTAGGCTTGCGTCGAAATGAAAAACTGTTTTTT
CDR3aa: CASSLGLRRNEKLFF

d_gene: .
abundance: .
j_gene: TRBJ1-2
v_gene: TRBV10-1
CDR3nt: TGCGCCAGCAGTGAGTCGGGGGCCCCCAATGGCTACACCTTC
CDR3aa: CASSESGAPNGYTF

d_gene: .
abundance: few
j_gene: TRBJ1-1
v_gene: TRBV30
CDR3nt: TGTGCCTGGATAAGAGGGGAACGGGGTGAAGCTTTCTTT
CDR3aa: CAWIRGERGEAFF

d_gene: .
abundance: .
j_gene: TRBJ1-5
v_gene: TRBV11-3
CDR3nt: TGTGCCAGCAGCTTTGGGGGGGGTATTAGCAATCAGCCCCAGCATTTT
CDR3aa: CASSFGGGISNQPQHF

d_gene: TRBD1
abundance: .
j_gene: TRBJ2-3
v_gene: TRBV18
CDR3nt: TGTGCCAGCTCAGGGACAGGGCCCACAGATACGCAGTATTTT
CDR3aa: CASSGTGPTDTQYF

d_gene: .
abundance: .
j_gene: TRBJ2-7
v_gene: TRBV12-3/TRBV12-4
CDR3nt: TGTGCCAGCAGACGGGACACAGCCTACGAGCAGTACTTC
CDR3aa: CASRRDTAYEQYF

d_gene: .
abundance: .
j_gene: TRBJ2-5
v_gene: TRBV25-1
CDR3nt: TGTGCCAGCGAACCGGGGGTAGGGACCCAGTACTTC
CDR3aa: CASEPGVGTQYF

d_gene: TRBD1
abundance: .
j_gene: TRBJ1-1
v_gene: TRBV5-4
CDR3nt: TGTGCCAGCAGCTTGGCCATAGGGGGCTTGAAGGACACTGAAGCTTTCTTT
CDR3aa: CASSLAIGGLKDTEAFF